This T cell receptor (beta chain) emerged from a study of T cell changes during pregnancy in multiple sclerosis. Profiled with immunoSEQ multiplex PCR; TCRdb holds only in-frame clones, not every one. This table has tens of thousands of clones, 89% appearing once. CDR3 length: 18 amino acids. V was trimmed by 3 bases and J by 4 bases, leaving 22 bases between them. Germline lookup yields CDR1 MDHEN and CDR2 SYDVKM. Sample: peripheral blood, taken after pregnancy. V is TRBV28 and J is TRBJ1-5; D possibly corresponds to TRBD1 (5 bases). This clonotype was sampled from a female donor with multiple sclerosis, enrolled in a pregnancy study. CDR3 sequence reads: CASSFVAGRLSINQPQHF. CDR3 nucleotide sequence: TGTGCCAGCAGTTTCGTGGCAGGGCGACTTTCAATAAATCAGCCCCAGCATTTT.